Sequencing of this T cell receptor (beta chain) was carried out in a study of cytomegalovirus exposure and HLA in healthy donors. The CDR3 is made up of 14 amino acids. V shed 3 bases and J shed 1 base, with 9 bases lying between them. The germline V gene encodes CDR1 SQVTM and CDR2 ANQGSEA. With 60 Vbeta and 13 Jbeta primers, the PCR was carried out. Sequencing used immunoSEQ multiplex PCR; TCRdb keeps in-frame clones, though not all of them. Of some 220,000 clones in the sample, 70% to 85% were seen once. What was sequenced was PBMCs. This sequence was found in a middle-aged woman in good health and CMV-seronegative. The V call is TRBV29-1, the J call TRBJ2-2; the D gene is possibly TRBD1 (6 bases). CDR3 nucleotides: TGCAGCGTTGACGACAGGTTGAACACCGGGGAGCTGTTTTTT. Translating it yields CSVDDRLNTGELFF.